The 28 T cell receptor beta chains reported below all come from one sample, sequenced in a study of blood T cell repertoires in COVID-19. Only in-frame clones appear in the TCRdb table, and some are missing; sequencing was by immunoSEQ multiplex PCR. The data contain 50,000 to 65,000 clones, 88% of them singletons. Material: peripheral blood. All receptors come from a man in his 70s with acute or convalescent COVID-19.

This clone is medium-sized in the sample. V usage is TRBV7-8 and J usage is TRBJ2-2; 9 positions match TRBD2. Trimming removed 6 bases from V and 4 bases from J; junction bases left unmatched: 3. This CDR3 has 14 amino acids. Germline values: CDR1 SGHVS, CDR2 FQNEAQ. In nucleotides, the CDR3 is TGTGCCAGCAGTCTAGCGGGGAGCACCGGGGAGCTGTTTTTT. This gives the protein CASSLAGSTGELFF.

This chain links TRBV12-5 with TRBJ2-3, with 8 bases that match TRBD2. The J segment lost 2 bases and the V segment lost 0 bases, leaving 19 bases of the junction unmatched. This CDR3 has 21 residues. The germline V gene encodes CDR1 LGHNT and CDR2 FRNRAP. CDR3 in amino acids: CASGLVTGPFGAGGPTDTQYF. The DNA of the CDR3 is TGTGCTAGTGGTTTGGTAACAGGCCCCTTTGGTGCGGGGGGACCCACAGATACGCAGTATTTT.

The chain combines TRBV4-1 with TRBJ2-4; D remains ambiguous. This CDR3 has 15 residues. The V end was cut by 4 bases, the J end by 2 bases, with 12 bases between. Looked up from germline, CDR1 is MGHRA and CDR2 is YSYEKL. CDR3 DNA: TGCGCCAGCAGCCCGCAGGCCGGCTCCAAAAACATTCAGTACTTC. It codes for CASSPQAGSKNIQYF.

The chain joins TRBV2 to TRBJ1-4, with TRBD1 identical over 10 bases. The CDR3 sequence is 15 residues long. Unmatched junction bases numbered 4, after V lost 8 bases and J lost 1 base. CDR1 is SNHLY and CDR2 is FYNNEI in the germline V gene. Here the CDR3 reads CASFRDRGTNEKLFF. For the CDR3, the DNA is TGTGCCAGCTTCCGGGACAGGGGAACTAATGAAAAACTGTTTTTT.

The V gene is TRBV19, the J gene TRBJ1-5, with D unresolved. The V gene lost 4 bases and the J gene lost 1 base, with 20 bases spanning the gap. In germline, CDR1 is LNHDA, CDR2 SQIVND (reference sequence). The CDR3 runs to 18 residues. CDR3 coding DNA: TGTGCCAGTAGTAACCCCTCCCTGGCAGGTAGAAGCAATCAGCCCCAGCATTTT. Its protein is CASSNPSLAGRSNQPQHF.

The rearrangement joins TRBV6-5 to TRBJ2-7, with D unclear. Germline V lookup: CDR1 MNHEY, CDR2 SVGAGI. The CDR3 has 13 residues. Trimming shortened V by 4 bases and J by 0 bases, and 7 bases separated the two germline ends. The CDR3 coding sequence is TGTGCCAGCAGTTTACAGAGCTCCTACGAGCAGTACTTC. Its translation is CASSLQSSYEQYF.

This chain connects TRBV5-1 to TRBJ2-2; no reliable D call. Germline loops: CDR1 SGHRS, CDR2 YFSETQ. This CDR3 is built from 13 residues. V was clipped by 3 bases and J by 6 bases, with 9 bases between them. DNA for the CDR3: TGCGCCAGCAGCTCCGGTAGTGCCGGGGAGCTGTTTTTT. Its translation: CASSSGSAGELFF.

The J gene is TRBJ2-5, the V gene TRBV5-6; tentatively, D is TRBD2 (6 bases). This CDR3 has 15 amino acids. V gave up 2 bases and J gave up 4 bases, with 15 bases separating them. The V gene's germline CDR1 is SGHDT and CDR2 YYEEEE. The CDR3 DNA is TGTGCCAGCAGCTTAGGAGGGAGGTCCCGAGAGACCCAGTACTTC. It specifies CASSLGGRSRETQYF.

The V and J genes are TRBV6-6 and TRBJ2-7, with 9 nucleotides matching TRBD1. The V gene end was trimmed by 2 bases and the J gene end by 3 bases; junction bases not matched to a gene: 2. Germline CDR1 reads MNHNY; CDR2 reads SVGAGI (reference sequence). This CDR3 contains 14 residues. The CDR3 here is CASSYGTGNYEQYF. For the CDR3, the DNA is TGTGCCAGCAGTTACGGGACAGGGAACTACGAGCAGTACTTC.

This clone was seen a handful of times. The rearrangement uses TRBV2 and TRBJ1-4, with no clear D. This CDR3 spans 15 amino acids. Trimming took off 1 base at V and 7 bases at J, with 13 bases between the two ends. Germline assignment: CDR1 SNHLY and CDR2 FYNNEI. CDR3 bases: TGTGCCAGCAGTGAAGGTTCGATGAACGGTGAAAAACTGTTTTTT. Translated: CASSEGSMNGEKLFF.

The chain carries TRBV7-3 and TRBJ2-3; weak D call: TRBD1 (5 bases). The CDR3 has 13 amino acids. The germline V gene has CDR1 SGHTA and CDR2 FQGTGA. Trimming shortened V by 6 bases and J by 7 bases, and 14 bases separated the two germline ends. CDR3 residues: CASSPKGANTQYF. CDR3 DNA: TGTGCCAGCAGTCCAAAAGGGGCCAATACGCAGTATTTT.

CDR3 in DNA: TGTGCCAGCAGTGAAGCGCTTACAGCCTATGGCTACACCTTC. Amino acids: CASSEALTAYGYTF. The chain joins TRBV2 to TRBJ1-2, with D unclear. There are 14 residues in the CDR3. CDR1 is SNHLY and CDR2 is FYNNEI in the germline V gene. The V gene lost 0 bases and the J gene lost 4 bases, with 9 bases spanning the gap.

This clone was seen a handful of times. V and J are TRBV7-9 and TRBJ1-1; maybe TRBD1 (6 bases). Germline V CDR1 and CDR2: SEHNR, FQNEAQ (reference sequence). The germline V and J ends were trimmed by 0 bases and 1 base, with 9 bases remaining between them. This CDR3 is 15 amino acids long. CDR3 protein: CASSLAGTKNTEAFF. The CDR3 DNA follows: TGTGCCAGCAGCTTAGCCGGGACAAAGAACACTGAAGCTTTCTTT. Combining the CDR3 with reference TRBV7-9 and TRBJ1-1 gives the whole variable domain DTGVSQNPRHKITKRGQNVTFRCDPISEHNRLYWYRQTLGQGPEFLTYFQNEAQLEKSRLLSDRFSAERPKGSFSTLEIQRTEQGDSAMYLCASSLAGTKNTEAFFGQGTRLTVV.

The gene calls are TRBV19 and TRBJ1-5; maybe TRBD1 (6 bases). V was cut by 5 bases and J by 5 bases, with 22 bases left in between. Germline CDR1 is LNHDA and CDR2 is SQIVND (reference sequence). This CDR3 contains 17 residues. The CDR3 nucleotides are TGTGCCAGTAGTCCCAAAAGGCCCGGGACAATTGATCAGCCCCAGCATTTT. Encoded protein: CASSPKRPGTIDQPQHF.

The chain recombines TRBV20-1 with TRBJ1-6, with TRBD1 as a possible D gene (6 bases). Germline assignment: CDR1 DFQATT and CDR2 SNEGSKA (reference sequence). V shed 3 bases and J shed 9 bases, with 18 bases lying between them. This CDR3 spans 15 amino acids. CDR3 nucleotide sequence: TGCAGTGCTAGTAAAATACAGGGCTCAGGTTCACCCCTCCACTTT. Translated: CSASKIQGSGSPLHF.

The chain couples TRBV5-6 to TRBJ2-1; TRBD1 matches 9 bases. Germline V gives CDR1 SGHDT, CDR2 YYEEEE. With 0 bases clipped from V and 2 bases from J, the junction kept 3 bases outside the gene matches. The CDR3 is 16 amino acids. The CDR3 region is CASSLGGTGTYNEQFF. The CDR3 bases are TGTGCCAGCAGCTTGGGGGGGACAGGGACCTACAATGAGCAGTTCTTC.

The chain employs TRBV9 and TRBJ1-1; a weak D match, TRBD1 (6 bases). CDR1 and CDR2 (germline): SGDLS, YYNGEE. Trimming stripped 4 bases from V and 2 bases from J, with 12 bases between. The CDR3 sequence is 14 residues long. The CDR3 spells CASSLQGFNTEAFF. The CDR3 DNA reads as TGTGCCAGCAGCTTACAGGGCTTTAACACTGAAGCTTTCTTT.

The rearrangement uses TRBV9 and TRBJ1-4; the D gene is possibly TRBD1 (6 bases). Trimming took off 2 bases at V and 7 bases at J, with 18 bases between the two ends. Germline V lookup: CDR1 SGDLS, CDR2 YYNGEE. The CDR3 length is 16 residues. The CDR3 DNA follows: TGTGCCAGCAGCGTCCATGGACAGTTTGCAGCTGAAAAACTGTTTTTT. This sequence encodes CASSVHGQFAAEKLFF.

The chain's CDR3 is CASSTYGGAEETQYF. In DNA, the CDR3 is TGTGCCAGCAGCACATATGGGGGGGCGGAGGAGACCCAGTACTTC. This chain joins TRBV7-7 and TRBJ2-5; D may be TRBD2 (7 bases). Trimming took 5 bases from V and 5 from J, leaving 18 bases between them. The CDR3 runs 15 residues. Germline loops: CDR1 SSHAT, CDR2 FNYEAQ (reference sequence).

This rearrangement joins TRBV19 to TRBJ1-4, with D unresolved. Germline CDR1 LNHDA, CDR2 SQIVND (reference sequence). The V end lost 5 bases, the J end lost 6 bases, and 13 bases lay between the germline ends. The CDR3 has 14 amino acids. Here the CDR3 reads CASSPRVYHEKLFF. The CDR3 bases are TGTGCCAGTAGTCCACGGGTGTACCATGAAAAACTGTTTTTT.

This clone was recorded once. The V gene is TRBV12-5, the J gene TRBJ1-2; 9 bases agree with TRBD1. V gave up 0 bases and J gave up 8 bases; unmatched junction bases: 10. The CDR3 is 16 residues long. CDR1 is LGHNT and CDR2 is FRNRAP in the germline V gene. The CDR3 DNA follows: TGTGCTAGTGGTTTGGTAGTAGGACAGGGGATGGGAGGCTACACCTTC. This gives the protein CASGLVVGQGMGGYTF.

This rearrangement joins TRBV6-6 to TRBJ2-7; weak D call: TRBD1 (5 bases). Germline V gene lookup returns CDR1 MNHNY and CDR2 SVGAGI (reference sequence). The CDR3 covers 14 residues. Between the trimmed V and J ends, which lost 2 bases and 6 bases, there was a span of 14 bases. The CDR3 sequence is CASSYGQGDGEQYF. The CDR3 nucleotides are TGTGCCAGCAGTTACGGGCAGGGTGATGGCGAGCAGTACTTC.

This CDR3 is CSASLLAGESGEQFF. In nucleotides, the CDR3 is TGCAGTGCCAGTCTTCTAGCGGGCGAATCTGGTGAGCAGTTCTTC. This rearrangement joins TRBV20-1 to TRBJ2-1; 8 bases are a match to TRBD2. Trimming took 6 bases from V and 9 from J; bases not matched to a gene: 16. CDR3 length: 15 residues. Germline V gives CDR1 DFQATT, CDR2 SNEGSKA (reference sequence).

The CDR3 sequence: CAWKTGAYGYTF. The DNA for the CDR3 is TGTGCCTGGAAAACAGGGGCCTATGGCTACACCTTC. The chain combines TRBV30 with TRBJ1-2; TRBD1 matches 7 bases. After removal of 4 bases from V and 4 bases from J, the junction contained 3 bases not matched to a gene. CDR1 is GTSNPN and CDR2 is SVGIG in the germline V gene (reference sequence). This CDR3 region has 12 residues.

The V and J genes are TRBV9 and TRBJ1-2, with TRBD1 as a possible D gene (6 bases). Germline CDR1 is SGDLS and CDR2 is YYNGEE. The CDR3 length is 14 residues. V was trimmed by 4 bases and J by 6 bases, leaving 16 bases between them. The CDR3, as DNA: TGTGCCAGCAGCCCACATACAGGGATCAATGGCTACACCTTC. It yields the protein CASSPHTGINGYTF.

The rearrangement joins TRBV7-2 to TRBJ1-1; no clear D. CDR1 and CDR2 (germline): SGHTA, FQGNSA. V lost 2 bases and J 5 bases, leaving 18 bases between the germline ends. This CDR3 contains 16 residues. For the CDR3, the DNA is TGTGCCAGCAGCTTAAGCGCTGCCCTGGGAGGGACTGAAGCTTTCTTT. It specifies CASSLSAALGGTEAFF. Full variable domain (missing parts from reference TRBV7-2 and TRBJ1-1): GAGVSQSPSNKVTEKGKDVELRCDPISGHTALYWYRQSLGQGLEFLIYFQGNSAPDKSGLPSDRFSAERTGGSVSTLTIQRTQQEDSAVYLCASSLSAALGGTEAFFGQGTRLTVV.

This clone has a handful of counts. This chain connects TRBV7-2 to TRBJ1-5; 7 nucleotides agree with TRBD1. This CDR3 contains 14 residues. Germline CDR1 reads SGHTA; CDR2 reads FQGNSA. The trim removed 5 bases at V and 4 bases at J, leaving 5 bases unmatched. CDR3 sequence reads: CASSQGTVNQPQHF. CDR3 coding DNA: TGTGCCAGCAGCCAGGGGACAGTGAATCAGCCCCAGCATTTT.

The V call is TRBV16, the J call TRBJ2-7, with 7 bases matching TRBD1. The CDR3 has 15 amino acids. The junction had 10 bases not matched to a gene; V was cut back by 6 bases and J by 2 bases. Germline V gene data show CDR1 as KGHSY and CDR2 as FQNENV. The CDR3 region has the DNA TGTGCCAGCAGTCTAAAGATTGGGACAGCCTACGAGCAGTACTTC. Its protein product is CASSLKIGTAYEQYF.